Listed below are T cell receptor beta chains from one sample, sequenced in a study of vaccination and CD4 T cells after COVID-19. These receptors' targets are unknown. TCRdb re-called the PCR reads through MiXCR, storing one row per CDR3 protein. This table has 6,600 or so distinct CDR3 sequences, around 48% appearing once. What was sequenced was CD4+ T cells from blood, cultured in vitro. The receptor source for this set is a human donor in good health. Both conserved end residues are part of each CDR3. Each record gives: J gene, V gene, clone size, CDR3 length, D gene, CDR3 protein, CDR3 DNA. The D gene is left open where the match is weak. The size entry is marked missing in some rows and otherwise reads once, few, many or a size class.

J gene: TRBJ2-5
V gene: TRBV7-2
clone size: NA
CDR3 length: 15
D gene: TRBD1
CDR3 protein: CASSFRRGQGETQYF
CDR3 DNA: TGTGCCAGCAGCTTCCGGCGGGGACAGGGTGAGACCCAGTACTTC

J gene: TRBJ1-1
V gene: TRBV20-1
clone size: NA
CDR3 length: 14
D gene: TRBD1
CDR3 protein: CSATPGGSITEAFF
CDR3 DNA: TGCAGTGCTACCCCAGGGGGTAGTATCACTGAAGCTTTCTTT

J gene: TRBJ2-6
V gene: TRBV6-2/TRBV6-3
clone size: NA
CDR3 length: 21
D gene: NA
CDR3 protein: CASSYRYEGWLPRSGANVLTF
CDR3 DNA: TGTGCCAGCAGTTACAGGTATGAGGGATGGCTCCCAAGGTCTGGGGCCAACGTCCTGACTTTC

J gene: TRBJ2-6
V gene: TRBV19
clone size: NA
CDR3 length: 16
D gene: NA
CDR3 protein: CASSVVRVTGANVLTF
CDR3 DNA: TGTGCCAGTAGTGTCGTAAGAGTGACTGGGGCCAACGTCCTGACTTTC

J gene: TRBJ2-7
V gene: TRBV6-1
clone size: NA
CDR3 length: 14
D gene: TRBD1
CDR3 protein: CASSRGTGGYEQYF
CDR3 DNA: TGTGCCAGCAGCCGAGGGACAGGGGGCTACGAGCAGTACTTC

J gene: TRBJ1-5
V gene: TRBV20-1
clone size: NA
CDR3 length: 15
D gene: NA
CDR3 protein: CSARGTGGIYQPQHF
CDR3 DNA: TGCAGTGCTAGAGGGACGGGGGGCATTTATCAGCCCCAGCATTTT

J gene: TRBJ2-7
V gene: TRBV28
clone size: NA
CDR3 length: 13
D gene: NA
CDR3 protein: CASSFVGFDEQYF
CDR3 DNA: TGTGCCAGCAGTTTTGTGGGGTTCGACGAGCAGTACTTC

J gene: TRBJ1-1
V gene: TRBV6-7
clone size: NA
CDR3 length: 14
D gene: NA
CDR3 protein: CASRVRQLNTEAFF
CDR3 DNA: TGTGCCAGCAGGGTTAGACAGTTGAACACTGAAGCTTTCTTT

J gene: TRBJ2-1
V gene: TRBV9
clone size: NA
CDR3 length: 16
D gene: NA
CDR3 protein: CASSGGLVGTYNEQFF
CDR3 DNA: TGTGCCAGCAGCGGGGGACTTGTCGGGACCTACAATGAGCAGTTCTTC

J gene: TRBJ2-7
V gene: TRBV20-1
clone size: NA
CDR3 length: 14
D gene: TRBD2
CDR3 protein: CSANLGGGIYEQYF
CDR3 DNA: TGCAGTGCTAACCTAGGCGGGGGAATATACGAGCAGTACTTC

J gene: TRBJ2-6
V gene: TRBV20-1
clone size: few
CDR3 length: 16
D gene: NA
CDR3 protein: CSARAWDSSGANVLTF
CDR3 DNA: TGCAGTGCTAGAGCCTGGGACTCCTCTGGGGCCAACGTCCTGACTTTC

J gene: TRBJ1-2
V gene: TRBV25-1
clone size: NA
CDR3 length: 16
D gene: NA
CDR3 protein: CASKPHGTEGSYGYTF
CDR3 DNA: TGTGCCAGCAAACCCCACGGGACCGAGGGGAGCTATGGCTACACCTTC

J gene: TRBJ2-3
V gene: TRBV2
clone size: NA
CDR3 length: 14
D gene: TRBD2
CDR3 protein: CAGGPSGSADTQYF
CDR3 DNA: TGTGCCGGAGGACCTAGCGGGAGCGCAGATACGCAGTATTTT

J gene: TRBJ1-1
V gene: TRBV7-2
clone size: few
CDR3 length: 15
D gene: NA
CDR3 protein: CASSLQKGGSTEAFF
CDR3 DNA: TGTGCCAGCAGCCTCCAAAAGGGAGGATCCACTGAAGCTTTCTTT

J gene: TRBJ1-5
V gene: TRBV4-2
clone size: NA
CDR3 length: 16
D gene: NA
CDR3 protein: CASSLGAGDGNQPQHF
CDR3 DNA: TGTGCCAGCAGCCTAGGGGCCGGGGACGGTAATCAGCCCCAGCATTTT

J gene: TRBJ1-2
V gene: TRBV15
clone size: few
CDR3 length: 17
D gene: TRBD1
CDR3 protein: CATSRVGRGRKDYGYTF
CDR3 DNA: TGTGCCACCAGCAGAGTTGGCAGGGGGCGCAAGGACTATGGCTACACCTTC

J gene: TRBJ1-2
V gene: TRBV6-5
clone size: few
CDR3 length: 13
D gene: NA
CDR3 protein: CASSYIGAQGYTF
CDR3 DNA: TGTGCCAGCAGTTACATCGGGGCTCAGGGCTACACCTTC

J gene: TRBJ2-6
V gene: TRBV19
clone size: NA
CDR3 length: 13
D gene: NA
CDR3 protein: CASSTAGVDVLTF
CDR3 DNA: TGTGCCAGTAGTACCGCAGGGGTTGACGTCCTGACTTTC

J gene: TRBJ1-2
V gene: TRBV12-3/TRBV12-4
clone size: NA
CDR3 length: 18
D gene: NA
CDR3 protein: CASRGRRSETPSGYGYTF
CDR3 DNA: TGTGCCAGTAGGGGCCGCCGGTCCGAGACCCCCTCGGGCTATGGCTACACCTTC

J gene: TRBJ1-2
V gene: TRBV4-3
clone size: NA
CDR3 length: 14
D gene: NA
CDR3 protein: CASSQERSNYGYTF
CDR3 DNA: TGCGCCAGCAGCCAAGAAAGATCTAACTATGGCTACACCTTC

J gene: TRBJ2-3
V gene: TRBV7-9
clone size: NA
CDR3 length: 14
D gene: NA
CDR3 protein: CASSPSGGTDTQYF
CDR3 DNA: TGTGCCAGCAGCCCTTCCGGGGGCACAGATACGCAGTATTTT

J gene: TRBJ1-2
V gene: TRBV19
clone size: NA
CDR3 length: 15
D gene: TRBD1
CDR3 protein: CASSPRQGGQRGYTF
CDR3 DNA: TGTGCCAGTAGTCCGAGACAGGGAGGGCAGCGTGGCTACACCTTC

J gene: TRBJ1-6
V gene: TRBV6-5
clone size: NA
CDR3 length: 18
D gene: TRBD1
CDR3 protein: CASSYSGQGSSYNSPLHF
CDR3 DNA: TGTGCCAGCAGTTACTCTGGACAGGGGAGCTCCTATAATTCACCCCTCCACTTT

J gene: TRBJ2-1
V gene: TRBV7-2
clone size: NA
CDR3 length: 15
D gene: TRBD2
CDR3 protein: CASSLPGLASYEQFF
CDR3 DNA: TGTGCCAGCAGCTTACCGGGACTAGCTAGTTATGAGCAGTTCTTC

J gene: TRBJ1-6
V gene: TRBV19
clone size: NA
CDR3 length: 16
D gene: NA
CDR3 protein: CASSRGEGANNSPLHF
CDR3 DNA: TGTGCCAGTAGTCGGGGGGAAGGGGCCAATAATTCACCCCTCCACTTT

J gene: TRBJ1-5
V gene: TRBV6-1
clone size: few
CDR3 length: 12
D gene: NA
CDR3 protein: CASSRGNQPQHF
CDR3 DNA: TGTGCCAGCAGCAGGGGCAATCAGCCCCAGCATTTT

J gene: TRBJ1-1
V gene: TRBV19
clone size: NA
CDR3 length: 15
D gene: TRBD1
CDR3 protein: CASSRDRALNTEAFF
CDR3 DNA: TGTGCCAGTAGCCGGGACAGGGCTCTGAACACTGAAGCTTTCTTT

J gene: TRBJ2-7
V gene: TRBV28
clone size: NA
CDR3 length: 16
D gene: TRBD2
CDR3 protein: CASSSPLAGSPYEQYF
CDR3 DNA: TGTGCCAGCAGTTCCCCCTTAGCGGGAAGCCCCTACGAGCAGTACTTC